This T cell receptor (beta chain) was observed in a study of T cell repertoires in cytomegalovirus infection. The CDR3 is made up of 15 amino acids. Losses at the gene ends were 9 bases for V and 4 bases for J; bases not matched to a gene: 12. Per the germline V gene, CDR1 is LNHDA and CDR2 is SQIVND (reference sequence). TCRdb ran MiXCR on the reads and lists one entry per CDR3 protein. The sample records almost 300,000 distinct CDR3 sequences, about 9.2% being singletons. This clonotype was recorded only once. A much larger clone differs from this one at a single base, so this may be a read error. The sequence was collected from a human donor in good health (CMV status not recorded). Some clones in this sample may be carry-over from other donors' samples. The rearrangement links TRBV19 to TRBJ1-2, with 9 bases identical to TRBD1. The material sequenced was PBMCs. CDR3 protein: CASRIGQGTSYGYTF. The CDR3 bases are TGTGCCAGCCGAATAGGACAGGGGACTAGCTATGGCTACACCTTC.